This T cell receptor beta chain was retrieved from a study of T-cell memory formation after mild COVID-19. Study observations and caveats: The pre-infection memory compartment contained some responding clones, suggesting cross-reactive memory joined. CD4+ contracting clones were mainly CM and EM; CD8+ ones, EMRA. Day 15 to 85 contracting clones showed balanced CD4/CD8; day 15 to 37 expanders favored CD4+.

TCR alpha and TCR beta cDNA libraries carrying sample barcodes and UMIs were produced by 5'RACE using constant-segment primers. Each CDR3 protein gets one entry after TCRdb re-called the 5' RACE reads with MiXCR. The sample contains about 140,000 distinct CDR3 sequences, around 15% of which appear only once. On this clonotype: Antigen unknown.

The CDR3 spans 14 residues. Germline V gene data show CDR1 as MNHEY and CDR2 as SVGEGT. The trim removed 5 bases at V and 4 bases at J, leaving 7 bases unmatched. The chain links TRBV6-2 or TRBV6-3 to TRBJ1-1; 7 nucleotides agree with TRBD1. Source material: PBMCs or a T cell subset sorted from them (not recorded which). This sequence originates from an adult woman who had mild COVID-19 (a few samples of this study predate the infection). Cell type and time point are not known. The CDR3 loop is CASSAGQDPTEAFF. CDR3 bases: TGTGCCAGCAGTGCCGGACAGGATCCCACTGAAGCTTTCTTT.